Listed here are 24 T cell receptor beta chains from one sample, sequenced in a study of blood T cell repertoires in COVID-19. Profiling relied on immunoSEQ multiplex PCR, and the TCRdb table lists in-frame clones only, not all of them. Counted here are under 200,000 clones, around 87% occurring once; the ten biggest clones make up around 7%. Source material: PBMCs or T cells enriched from blood (not recorded which). These receptors all stem from a woman aged 45 to 65 who had recovered from COVID-19.

The rearrangement joins TRBV24-1 to TRBJ2-6, with D perhaps TRBD1 (5 bases). CDR3 length: 15 residues. V was clipped by 4 bases and J by 2 bases, with 8 bases between them. The germline CDR1 and CDR2 sequences are KGHDR and SFDVKD. Here the CDR3 reads CATSDPGPGANVLTF. The CDR3 region has the DNA TGTGCCACCAGTGACCCAGGGCCTGGGGCCAACGTCCTGACTTTC.

The chain is built from TRBV7-7 and TRBJ2-5; 15 positions agree with TRBD2. V lost 5 bases to trimming and J lost 5 bases; unmatched junction nucleotides: 9. This CDR3 spans 17 amino acids. The germline gives CDR1 SSHAT, CDR2 FNYEAQ (reference sequence). DNA for the CDR3: TGTGCCAGCAGCCCGTGGACTAGCGGGGGGGCCCAGGAGACCCAGTACTTC. It codes for CASSPWTSGGAQETQYF.

The chain joins TRBV19 to TRBJ2-1; D perhaps matches TRBD1 (6 bases). In germline, CDR1 is LNHDA, CDR2 SQIVND (reference sequence). This CDR3 contains 14 residues. Trimming pared 5 bases from V and 6 bases from J, leaving 14 bases between. CDR3 bases: TGTGCCAGTAGTGCCCCGGGACAAGTCAATGAGCAGTTCTTC. Translated, it gives CASSAPGQVNEQFF.

V and J are TRBV2 and TRBJ2-1; 9 nucleotides align to TRBD2. CDR1 is SNHLY, CDR2 FYNNEI, per germline. Germline trimming cut 6 bases from V and 3 bases from J; bases unmatched to any gene: 6. This CDR3 is 15 amino acids long. DNA of the CDR3: TGTGCCAGCAGAACTAGCGGGTTTTACTACAATGAGCAGTTCTTC. It codes for CASRTSGFYYNEQFF.

Only a few counts were recorded for this clone. The chain is built from TRBV19 and TRBJ1-1, with 9 bases matching TRBD1. The CDR3 has 16 amino acids. Germline V gives CDR1 LNHDA, CDR2 SQIVND (reference sequence). With 4 bases clipped from V and 2 bases from J, the junction kept 8 bases outside the gene matches. The DNA for the CDR3 is TGTGCCAGTAGTAAGATCCGACAGGGGGTCAACACTGAAGCTTTCTTT. Its protein product is CASSKIRQGVNTEAFF.

J is TRBJ2-2 and V is TRBV27; 9 nucleotides line up with TRBD1. The CDR3 has 15 amino acids. Germline V CDR1 and CDR2: MNHEY, SMNVEV (reference sequence). The V and J ends lost 5 bases and 1 base, in that order; junction bases with no gene match: 2. The CDR3 is CASSPTGGNTGELFF. CDR3 nucleotide sequence: TGTGCCAGCAGTCCGACAGGGGGGAACACCGGGGAGCTGTTTTTT.

The chain combines TRBV18 with TRBJ1-2; TRBD1 aligns across 11 bases. V was clipped by 2 bases and J by 7 bases; unmatched bases: 6. The CDR3 is 15 residues long. Germline V gene data show CDR1 as KGHSH and CDR2 as LQKENI. The CDR3 nucleotides are TGTGCCAGCTCACCATCAACCGGGACAGGGGGTGGCTACACCTTC. It is translated as CASSPSTGTGGGYTF.

The CDR3 protein is CASSRTSGGRSSYEQYF. The DNA for the CDR3 is TGTGCCAGCTCAAGGACTAGCGGGGGGAGGAGCTCCTACGAGCAGTACTTC. The gene calls are TRBV18 and TRBJ2-7; TRBD2 matches 14 bases. This CDR3 has 17 amino acids. From germline, CDR1 is KGHSH and CDR2 LQKENI. With 5 bases clipped from V and 0 bases from J, the junction kept 6 bases outside the gene matches.

The J gene is TRBJ2-7, the V gene TRBV20-1; tentative D call: TRBD1 (5 bases). The CDR3 extends over 12 amino acids. V was cut by 3 bases and J by 3 bases, with 9 bases left in between. Germline V gene lookup returns CDR1 DFQATT and CDR2 SNEGSKA (reference sequence). CDR3 in amino acids: CSASQGGYEQYF. CDR3 coding DNA: TGCAGTGCTAGTCAGGGTGGCTACGAGCAGTACTTC.

This clone was counted between two and nine times. The J gene is TRBJ2-3, the V gene TRBV3-1 (or the pseudogene TRBV3-2); D might be TRBD2 (6 bases). This CDR3 contains 15 residues. Trimming stripped 0 bases from V and 6 bases from J, with 13 bases between. Germline V CDR1 and CDR2: LGHDT, YNNKEL (reference sequence). The CDR3: CASSQDASVKDTQYF. The DNA for the CDR3 is TGTGCCAGCAGCCAAGACGCTAGCGTGAAGGATACGCAGTATTTT.

The V call is TRBV27, the J call TRBJ1-1; TRBD1 might be the D (6 bases). CDR3 length equals 13 residues. The ends were cut back, 3 bases at V and 7 bases at J, with 12 bases in the middle. The V gene's germline CDR1 is MNHEY and CDR2 SMNVEV (reference sequence). The CDR3 nucleotides are TGTGCCAGCAGTTTTTCCGGACAGAATGAAGCTTTCTTT. Its translation is CASSFSGQNEAFF.

The chain recombines TRBV6-5 with TRBJ2-2, with TRBD1 matching over 9 bases. Germline lookup yields CDR1 MNHEY and CDR2 SVGAGI. The CDR3 loop spans 15 amino acids. Germline trimming cut 6 bases from V and 6 bases from J; bases unmatched to any gene: 8. The CDR3 sequence is CASSQRQGGPGELFF. CDR3 nucleotides: TGTGCCAGCAGCCAGCGACAGGGGGGGCCCGGGGAGCTGTTTTTT.

The DNA of the CDR3 is TGTGCCAGCAGCGGAGGTCGCCGCAGGCGGGGGGGTACCGGGGAGCTGTTTTTT. This encodes CASSGGRRRRGGTGELFF. The chain uses TRBV9 and TRBJ2-2, with 9 bases matching TRBD2. CDR1 is SGDLS and CDR2 is YYNGEE in the germline V gene. V shed 3 bases and J 5 bases; nucleotides not matched to a gene: 14. The CDR3 length is 18 residues.

CDR3 region: CASSGGLAGGPGSYNEQFF. The DNA for the CDR3 is TGTGCCAGCAGCGGAGGACTAGCGGGGGGGCCAGGGTCCTACAATGAGCAGTTCTTC. The chain joins TRBV9 to TRBJ2-1, with 15 bases lining up with TRBD2. The CDR3 runs to 19 residues. V lost 3 bases, J lost 1 base, and 8 bases stayed unmatched. The germline V gene encodes CDR1 SGDLS and CDR2 YYNGEE.

The V gene is TRBV2, the J gene TRBJ2-6; D gene ambiguous. Germline CDR1 SNHLY, CDR2 FYNNEI. Trimming cost V 2 bases and J 0 bases, with 5 bases left between them. The length of the CDR3 is 15 residues. CDR3 coding DNA: TGTGCCAGCAGTGAACCAGGCTCTGGGGCCAACGTCCTGACTTTC. Amino acids: CASSEPGSGANVLTF.

This clone appeared a few times. CDR3 DNA sequence: TGTGCCAGCAGCCAGGAAGGTCGGGCCTACGAGCAGTACTTC. It specifies CASSQEGRAYEQYF. V usage is TRBV4-2 and J usage is TRBJ2-7, with D unresolved. V dropped 3 bases and J dropped 2 bases, with 11 bases sitting between them. The CDR3 extends over 14 amino acids. From germline, CDR1 is LGHNA and CDR2 YNFKEQ.

This clone was detected a few times. The V call is TRBV2, the J call TRBJ1-4; D may be TRBD1 (6 bases). This CDR3 is 12 amino acids long. The germline gives CDR1 SNHLY, CDR2 FYNNEI. The DNA of the CDR3 is TGTGCGGCGGGGGGGCGCCGAGAAAAACTGTTTTTT. Amino acids: CAAGGRREKLFF.

The chain is built from TRBV11-3 and TRBJ1-1, with D unclear. This CDR3 comprises 14 residues. Germline lookup yields CDR1 SGHNT and CDR2 YENEEA. V was trimmed by 3 bases and J by 3 bases, leaving 11 bases between them. The CDR3 spells CASSFRGTDTEAFF. CDR3 sequence (DNA): TGTGCCAGCAGCTTTCGGGGTACGGACACTGAAGCTTTCTTT.

This sequence joins TRBV18 and TRBJ1-5; 7 bases line up with TRBD1. The CDR3 has 14 residues. V gave up 1 base and J gave up 7 bases; unmatched junction bases: 4. The germline CDR1 and CDR2 sequences are KGHSH and LQKENI. The CDR3 DNA follows: TGTGCCAGCTCACCACAGGGGGCCGAGCAGCCCCAGCATTTT. Protein product: CASSPQGAEQPQHF.

The V and J genes are TRBV24-1 and TRBJ2-7; D call uncertain. This CDR3 comprises 12 residues. CDR1 and CDR2 from the germline V gene are KGHDR and SFDVKD. V was pared by 2 bases and J by 3 bases, with 4 bases between. Here the CDR3 DNA reads TGTGCCACCAGTGATTCCATCTACGAGCAGTACTTC. The encoded protein is CATSDSIYEQYF.

The chain couples TRBV6-4 to TRBJ2-1; 9 bases align to TRBD2. V shed 2 bases and J 4 bases; nucleotides not matched to a gene: 3. The CDR3 has 15 amino acids. From germline, CDR1 is MRHNA and CDR2 SNTAGT. The CDR3 region is CASSDSLAGYNEQFF. The CDR3 region has the DNA TGTGCCAGCAGTGACAGTCTAGCGGGATACAATGAGCAGTTCTTC.

In its sample, this clone was seen once. V is TRBV9 and J is TRBJ2-1; TRBD2 might be the D (5 bases). CDR1 and CDR2 (germline): SGDLS, YYNGEE. This CDR3 has 13 residues. Trimming pared 3 bases from V and 6 bases from J, leaving 10 bases between. The CDR3 sequence: CASSAGLGNEQFF. Written as DNA, the CDR3 is TGTGCCAGCAGCGCCGGACTGGGCAATGAGCAGTTCTTC. The whole variable domain, filled in from reference TRBV9 and TRBJ2-1, reads DSGVTQTPKHLITATGQRVTLRCSPRSGDLSVYWYQQSLDQGLQFLIQYYNGEERAKGNILERFSAQQFPDLHSELNLSSLELGDSALYFCASSAGLGNEQFFGPGTRLTVL.

This chain connects TRBV5-1 to TRBJ1-4; no clear D gene. The germline V and J ends were trimmed by 0 bases and 2 bases, with 11 bases remaining between them. This CDR3 is 16 amino acids long. The germline V gene encodes CDR1 SGHRS and CDR2 YFSETQ. CDR3 nucleotides: TGCGCCAGCAGCTTGGCCCCCACCGGGACTAATGAAAAACTGTTTTTT. Translated: CASSLAPTGTNEKLFF.

V and J are TRBV5-4 and TRBJ2-3; 8 positions match TRBD2. This CDR3 is 14 amino acids long. Germline-derived CDR1 and CDR2 are SGHNT and YYREEE (reference sequence). V shed 2 bases, J shed 6 bases, and the junction held 5 bases outside the gene matches. The CDR3 nucleotides read TGTGCCAGCAGCTTCGGCGGGGGGCGGGATACGCAGTATTTT. It translates to CASSFGGGRDTQYF.